This is a list of T cell receptor beta chains from one sample in a study of T cells in Graves' hyperthyroidism and ophthalmopathy. Using its own MiXCR run on the multiplex PCR reads, TCRdb lists one record per CDR3 protein. The table has about 200,000 distinct CDR3 sequences, roughly a sixth seen once. Sequenced material: blood. The receptors were sampled from a woman aged 45 to 65 with Graves' hyperthyroidism. Both conserved end residues are part of each CDR3. A D gene is named only where the DNA matches it firmly. The size field is filled for only some rows; it gives once, few, many or a size class.

TRBV25-1	TRBD1	NA	TRBJ2-7	CASRKTGAYEQYF	TGTGCCAGCCGAAAGACAGGGGCCTACGAGCAGTACTTC
TRBV27	TRBD2	many	TRBJ2-3	CASSLVAGVSDTQYF	TGTGCCAGCAGTTTAGTAGCGGGAGTATCGGATACGCAGTATTTT
TRBV7-3	NA	few	TRBJ2-1	CASSATGSSYNEQFF	TGTGCCAGCAGCGCTACGGGTAGCTCCTACAATGAGCAGTTCTTC
TRBV30	NA	NA	TRBJ1-2	CAWSVTAYGYTF	TGTGCCTGGAGTGTAACCGCATATGGCTACACCTTC
TRBV20-1	NA	many	TRBJ1-2	CSASRDAGYTF	TGCAGTGCTAGTAGGGACGCTGGCTACACCTTC
TRBV7-9	TRBD1	few	TRBJ1-5	CASSSNRGTEGDQPQHF	TGTGCCAGCAGCTCCAATCGCGGGACAGAAGGCGATCAGCCCCAGCATTTT
TRBV7-2	NA	NA	TRBJ2-1	CASSLRPGGGDEQFF	TGTGCCAGCAGCTTAAGACCGGGGGGCGGGGATGAGCAGTTCTTC
TRBV29-1	NA	NA	TRBJ1-2	CSVEQDLNYGYTF	TGCAGCGTTGAGCAGGACCTTAACTATGGCTACACCTTC
TRBV27	NA	NA	TRBJ1-5	CASSFDGLYSNQPQHF	TGTGCCAGCAGTTTTGACGGCCTCTATAGCAATCAGCCCCAGCATTTT
TRBV27	TRBD2	NA	TRBJ2-3	CASSSLGTSGFDTQYF	TGTGCCAGCAGTTCCCTCGGGACTAGCGGGTTTGATACGCAGTATTTT
TRBV20-1	NA	many	TRBJ1-2	CSAKTTGNYGYTF	TGCAGTGCTAAAACCACAGGGAACTATGGCTACACCTTC
TRBV7-9	TRBD1	many	TRBJ2-7	CASSPGGLTREQYF	TGTGCCAGCAGCCCAGGGGGCTTAACGAGGGAGCAGTACTTC
TRBV27	TRBD2	few	TRBJ2-1	CASSPTSGVRFRGEQFF	TGTGCCAGCAGTCCTACTAGCGGGGTGAGGTTTAGGGGTGAGCAGTTCTTC
TRBV6-1	TRBD1	few	TRBJ1-4	CASSRRQGGSEKLFF	TGTGCCAGCAGCCGTCGACAGGGGGGCAGCGAAAAACTGTTTTTT
TRBV19	TRBD1	NA	TRBJ1-1	CASSPYRDRVRAEAFF	TGTGCCAGTAGCCCCTACCGGGACAGGGTTCGCGCTGAAGCTTTCTTT
TRBV6-1	NA	many	TRBJ2-7	CATKMGRALSYEQYF	TGTGCCACTAAAATGGGCAGGGCGCTCTCCTACGAGCAGTACTTC
TRBV18	NA	many	TRBJ2-3	CASSQPDTQYF	TGTGCCAGCTCGCAGCCAGATACGCAGTATTTT
TRBV2	TRBD1	few	TRBJ1-6	CASSVTGNNSPLHF	TGTGCCAGCAGTGTGACAGGGAATAATTCACCCCTCCACTTT
TRBV6-1	TRBD1	few	TRBJ1-2	CASSLEGDRGPGYTF	TGTGCCAGCAGCCTCGAAGGGGACAGGGGGCCTGGCTACACCTTC
TRBV10-3	TRBD1	NA	TRBJ1-4	CAISESLMGTGDEKLFF	TGTGCCATCAGTGAGTCGTTGATGGGGACAGGAGATGAAAAACTGTTTTTT
TRBV27	NA	many	TRBJ2-7	CASSFVADLPYEQYF	TGTGCCAGCAGTTTCGTGGCAGATCTTCCCTACGAGCAGTACTTC
TRBV10-2	NA	NA	TRBJ2-1	CASSGWGFLNEQFF	TGCGCCAGCAGTGGATGGGGCTTTCTCAATGAGCAGTTCTTC
TRBV5-1	TRBD1	NA	TRBJ1-4	CASSLRQGINEKLFF	TGCGCCAGCAGCTTACGACAGGGGATTAATGAAAAACTGTTTTTT
TRBV5-6	NA	many	TRBJ2-2	CASSLASDYFTGELFF	TGTGCCAGCAGCTTAGCTTCGGACTATTTCACCGGGGAGCTGTTTTTT
TRBV2	NA	many	TRBJ2-7	CAGGEGYSYEQYF	TGTGCCGGGGGAGAGGGTTATTCCTACGAGCAGTACTTC
TRBV10-1	NA	many	TRBJ1-1	CASRRELNTEAFF	TGTGCCAGCAGACGGGAGCTGAACACTGAAGCTTTCTTT
TRBV10-3	NA	many	TRBJ1-1	CAISPGVGTEAFF	TGTGCCATCTCCCCCGGCGTGGGCACTGAAGCTTTCTTT
TRBV20-1	NA	NA	TRBJ2-1	CSARDWDGSGDEQFF	TGCAGTGCTCGAGATTGGGACGGGAGTGGCGATGAGCAGTTCTTC
TRBV11-1	TRBD2	many	TRBJ2-1	CASSLAGDPSYNEQFF	TGTGCCAGCAGCCTAGCGGGAGACCCCTCCTACAATGAGCAGTTCTTC
TRBV6-5	TRBD2	many	TRBJ2-3	CASSYWTSGSRSTDTQYF	TGTGCCAGCAGTTACTGGACTAGCGGGAGCCGTAGCACAGATACGCAGTATTTT
TRBV5-1	TRBD2	many	TRBJ2-1	CASSLDPLAGRNEQFF	TGCGCCAGCAGCTTGGATCCCCTAGCGGGAAGGAATGAGCAGTTCTTC
TRBV6-1	TRBD2	NA	TRBJ2-3	CASSEPAGVGSYPDTQYF	TGTGCCAGCAGTGAACCAGCGGGGGTCGGATCTTATCCAGATACGCAGTATTTT
TRBV20-1	TRBD1	NA	TRBJ2-1	CSTGTGEQFF	TGCAGTACCGGGACAGGGGAGCAGTTCTTC
TRBV12-3/TRBV12-4	TRBD1	many	TRBJ2-7	CASSRTGSTSYEQYF	TGTGCCAGCAGTCGGACAGGGTCTACCTCCTACGAGCAGTACTTC
TRBV13	NA	many	TRBJ2-7	CASTTSRAYEQYF	TGTGCCAGCACCACGAGTAGGGCCTACGAGCAGTACTTC
TRBV5-1	NA	NA	TRBJ2-6	CASSLAGTGGPPGANVLTF	TGCGCCAGCAGCTTGGCGGGGACTGGAGGTCCCCCTGGGGCCAACGTCCTGACTTTC
TRBV5-1	TRBD2	many	TRBJ2-1	CASSLHASGSNEQFF	TGCGCCAGCAGCTTGCATGCTAGCGGGAGCAATGAGCAGTTCTTC
TRBV20-1	NA	many	TRBJ1-1	CSARVSYDTEAFF	TGCAGTGCTAGAGTATCCTACGACACTGAAGCTTTCTTT
TRBV28	NA	many	TRBJ2-3	CASSSRAMGQGHTDTQYF	TGTGCCAGCAGTTCCCGGGCTATGGGCCAGGGACACACAGATACGCAGTATTTT
TRBV28	TRBD1	many	TRBJ1-2	CASTWRDRGLGGYTF	TGTGCCAGCACCTGGCGGGACAGGGGACTGGGTGGCTACACCTTC
TRBV6-1	TRBD2	many	TRBJ2-1	CASTRGLAWNEQFF	TGTGCCAGCACTCGGGGACTAGCGTGGAATGAGCAGTTCTTC
TRBV4-1	TRBD1	NA	TRBJ1-4	CAREAQGATTNEKLFF	TGCGCCAGAGAGGCACAGGGGGCAACAACTAATGAAAAACTGTTTTTT
TRBV2	NA	NA	TRBJ2-1	CASTEGDFYNEQFF	TGTGCCAGCACGGAGGGGGACTTTTACAATGAGCAGTTCTTC
TRBV9	NA	few	TRBJ2-7	CASSVGGVAYEQYF	TGTGCCAGCAGCGTAGGGGGAGTCGCCTACGAGCAGTACTTC